These 3 T cell receptor beta chains were all obtained from the same sample, sequenced in a study of cytomegalovirus exposure and HLA in healthy donors. Repertoires were generated with immunoSEQ multiplex PCR, while TCRdb's copy carries only in-frame clones and drops some. This table has 100,000 to 150,000 clones, 88% appearing once. The specimen was PBMCs. These receptors originate from a man between 25 and 39 years old in good health and CMV-seronegative.

This chain links TRBV12-5 with TRBJ1-2; 8 nucleotides align to TRBD1. The CDR3 consists of 16 residues. The ends lost 1 base at V and 4 bases at J; junction bases unmatched: 8. The germline V gene has CDR1 LGHNT and CDR2 FRNRAP. The CDR3 is CASGLATGGLSYGYTF. Written as DNA, the CDR3 is TGTGCTAGTGGTTTGGCCACAGGGGGTCTGAGCTATGGCTACACCTTC.

The chain links TRBV21-1 to TRBJ1-5; the table names TRBD1, a call not compared with the DNA. TRBV21-1 is termed a pseudogene. This CDR3 is 17 amino acids long. The CDR3 DNA reads as TGTGCCAGCAGCAAATTAGGGGGACAGCGAATAAATCAGCCCCAGCATTTT. This codes for CASSKLGGQRINQPQHF.

The CDR3 protein is CVRRKPPQEQGADTQYF. The CDR3 coding sequence is TGTGTCAGAAGGAAACCCCCCCAAGAACAGGGGGCAGATACGCAGTATTTT. This chain uses TRBV7-5 with TRBJ2-3; the table calls TRBD1, which could not be checked here. TRBV7-5 is given as a pseudogene. This CDR3 has 17 amino acids.